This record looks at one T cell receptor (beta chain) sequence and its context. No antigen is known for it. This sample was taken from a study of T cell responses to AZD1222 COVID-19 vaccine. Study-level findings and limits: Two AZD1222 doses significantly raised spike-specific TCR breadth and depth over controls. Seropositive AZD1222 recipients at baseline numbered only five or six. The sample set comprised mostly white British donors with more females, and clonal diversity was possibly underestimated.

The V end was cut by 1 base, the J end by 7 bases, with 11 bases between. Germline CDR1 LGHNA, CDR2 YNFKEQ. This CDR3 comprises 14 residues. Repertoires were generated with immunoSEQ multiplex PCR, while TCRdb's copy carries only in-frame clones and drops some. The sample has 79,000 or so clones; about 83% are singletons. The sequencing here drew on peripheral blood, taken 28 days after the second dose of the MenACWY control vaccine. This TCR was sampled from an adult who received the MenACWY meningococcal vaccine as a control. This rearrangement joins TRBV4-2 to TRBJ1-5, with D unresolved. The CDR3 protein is CASSQVGGGQPQHF. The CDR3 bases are TGTGCCAGCAGCCAAGTAGGTGGTGGGCAGCCCCAGCATTTT.